This is a list of T cell receptor beta chains from one sample in a study of cytomegalovirus exposure and HLA in healthy donors. Method: immunoSEQ multiplex PCR; TCRdb's copy keeps in-frame clones and lacks some. This sample has about 110,000 clones, with around two thirds found just once. Sequenced sample: PBMCs. These receptors came from a man aged 25-45 years in good health and CMV-seropositive. Both conserved end residues are part of each CDR3.

TRBV11-2 CASSVRQATEAFF
TRBV5-1 CASRVSGGDYNEQFF
TRBV27 CASKIGGSYEQYF
TRBV19 CASSPLGLGSTDTQYF
TRBV10-3 CAISGDRWGEAFF
TRBV18 CASSPPGTGGIGGYTF
TRBV12-5 CASGLPPTVPEQFF
TRBV18 CASSPGRTNTGELFF
TRBV5-1 CASSYDREGDGYTF
TRBV10-2 CASSESTGNPYEQYF
TRBV7-9 CASGGIQETQYF
TRBV28 CAHFRGGNTEAFF
TRBV2 CASSLPGGNTIYF
TRBV4-1 CASSQVIDGQGNSPLHF
TRBV30 CAWGTADTQYF
TRBV7-9 CASSPVGGSNTEAFF
TRBV19 CASSFGGLMDSPLHF
TRBV29-1 CSARGTGGSYEQYF
TRBV7-2 CASSPAGGPYEQYF
TRBV6-1 CASSKDRVGQPQHF
TRBV11-2 CASSPIAGAYNEQFF
TRBV7-2 CASSLVNYRSGGAGGTQYF
TRBV15 CATSGERGWDTEAFF
TRBV9 CASSAGDNSPLHF
TRBV2 CASSEQGGTQETQYF
TRBV15 CATSRGMETDTQYF
TRBV14 CASSSSSGGGTQYF
TRBV6-1 CASSEHTSGGADTQYF
TRBV9 CASSALNYGYTF
TRBV5-1 CASSSQGGTVNTEAFF
TRBV5-1 CASSGWDREDGYTF
TRBV9 CASSVYQGEAFF
TRBV27 CASSLGTGGNQPQHF
TRBV7-9 CASSFEAGYEQYF
TRBV12-5 CASGWGGTSPTDTQYF
TRBV19 CASTEGRGITDTQYF
TRBV2 CASTPPSGGAPDTQYF
TRBV5-1 CASSSPVDTEAFF
TRBV6-5 CATLDPSPYEQYF
TRBV27 CASSRAGGSSYNEQFF
TRBV2 CASNSRLLWWDTF